The rows below give T cell receptor beta chains drawn from one sample of a study of Ad26.COV2.S vaccination and SARS-CoV-2 variants. TCRdb's table, derived via immunoSEQ multiplex PCR, lists solely in-frame clones and lacks some. Of 240,000 or so clones listed, 88% are singletons. The specimen comprised peripheral blood, sampled in a trial of Ad26.COV2.S vaccine versus placebo. These receptors came from a person aged 18 to 59 who received the Ad26.COV2.S COVID-19 vaccine or a placebo. Each CDR3 is given with its conserved first and last residue. A D gene is named only where the DNA matches it firmly. Clone size is stated in some rows and not others, as once, few, many or a class when expanded.

v_gene	j_gene	abundance	d_gene	CDR3aa	CDR3nt
TRBV19	TRBJ2-1	.	.	CASSAGSSYNEQFF	TGTGCCAGTAGTGCAGGCAGCTCCTACAATGAGCAGTTCTTC
TRBV2	TRBJ1-2	once	TRBD1	CAGRQGANYGYTF	TGTGCCGGTCGACAGGGGGCTAACTATGGCTACACCTTC
TRBV12-3/TRBV12-4	TRBJ2-2	.	.	CASKQANTGELFF	TGTGCCAGCAAGCAGGCGAACACCGGGGAGCTGTTTTTT
TRBV6-5	TRBJ1-4	once	TRBD1	CASTSDRVNEKLFF	TGTGCCAGCACCTCGGACAGGGTTAATGAAAAACTGTTTTTT
TRBV6-1	TRBJ2-2	once	.	CASSERIEGIGELFF	TGTGCCAGCAGTGAAAGAATTGAAGGTATCGGGGAGCTGTTTTTT
TRBV7-9	TRBJ2-7	.	.	CASSLGTVLTYEQYF	TGTGCCAGCAGCTTAGGGACTGTCTTAACCTACGAGCAGTACTTC
TRBV5-1	TRBJ2-2	.	.	CASNGQTTGELFF	TGCGCCAGCAACGGACAGACCACCGGGGAGCTGTTTTTT
TRBV7-9	TRBJ1-4	.	.	CASSPGGSNNEKLFF	TGTGCCAGCAGCCCCGGGGGATCTAACAATGAAAAACTGTTTTTT
TRBV5-4	TRBJ2-5	.	TRBD2	CASSLAGGETQYF	TGTGCCAGCAGCTTGGCGGGAGGGGAGACCCAGTACTTC
TRBV11-2	TRBJ1-1	.	.	CASSPWAGDTEAFF	TGTGCCAGCAGCCCGTGGGCGGGGGACACTGAAGCTTTCTTT
TRBV28	TRBJ1-1	.	.	CASSPGGTFTEAFF	TGTGCCAGCAGCCCTGGAGGGACTTTCACTGAAGCTTTCTTT
TRBV15	TRBJ2-7	.	.	CATSRDWGRQAVYEQYF	TGTGCCACCAGCAGAGATTGGGGGCGGCAAGCGGTGTACGAGCAGTACTTC
TRBV28	TRBJ1-2	many	.	CASSFERRRGLNYGYTF	TGTGCCAGCAGTTTTGAGAGACGGAGGGGCCTTAACTATGGCTACACCTTC
TRBV5-4	TRBJ2-1	.	.	CASSLRGRYNEQFF	TGTGCCAGCAGCTTGCGCGGTAGATACAATGAGCAGTTCTTC
TRBV10-3	TRBJ2-3	.	.	CAISESRAGTTDTQYF	TGTGCCATCAGTGAGTCGCGGGCAGGGACCACAGATACGCAGTATTTT
TRBV14	TRBJ1-4	.	.	CASSPTGMDGEKLFF	TGTGCCAGCAGCCCAACAGGGATGGATGGTGAAAAACTGTTTTTT
TRBV11-3	TRBJ2-1	.	.	CASSLDPSRNEQFF	TGTGCCAGCAGCTTAGATCCTAGTCGGAATGAGCAGTTCTTC
TRBV15	TRBJ2-3	few	TRBD2	CATSSPIAGGHTDTQYF	TGTGCCACCAGCTCCCCGATAGCGGGGGGGCACACAGATACGCAGTATTTT
TRBV5-6	TRBJ2-5	.	TRBD1	CASSLADRGRETQYF	TGTGCCAGCAGCTTGGCCGACAGGGGGCGCGAGACCCAGTACTTC
TRBV5-4	TRBJ1-6	.	TRBD1	CASSNRDRAYNSPLHF	TGTGCCAGCAGCAACCGGGACAGGGCTTATAATTCACCCCTCCACTTT
TRBV28	TRBJ2-3	.	TRBD1	CASSSRGQGTDTQYF	TGTGCCAGCAGTTCACGGGGACAGGGTACAGATACGCAGTATTTT
TRBV27	TRBJ1-1	.	TRBD1	CASSWTGGTEAFF	TGTGCCAGCAGTTGGACAGGGGGCACTGAAGCTTTCTTT
TRBV28	TRBJ1-5	.	TRBD1	CASVRDRGNNQPQHF	TGTGCCAGCGTCCGGGACAGGGGTAACAATCAGCCCCAGCATTTT
TRBV29-1	TRBJ2-7	.	TRBD1	CSVVVQGKWLEQYF	TGCAGCGTTGTCGTACAGGGGAAGTGGCTCGAGCAGTACTTC
TRBV7-9	TRBJ2-2	.	.	CASSPLQENTGELFF	TGTGCCAGCAGCCCCTTACAAGAGAACACCGGGGAGCTGTTTTTT